These 24 T cell receptor beta chains came from one sample sequenced in a study of tissue T cells after allogeneic stem cell transplantation. Time point meaning: mouse harvest day 14 after allogeneic transplant. Each mouse received 10^7 T-cell-depleted marrow cells plus 10^6 splenic CD5+ T cells by tail vein. Clones were sequenced by immunoSEQ multiplex PCR, and TCRdb holds only the in-frame ones, with some missing. The sample consists of around 8,000 clones, approximately 34% of them appearing once. The sequenced sample consisted of skin. These receptors all come from a female BALB/c mouse given C57BL/6 T cells with graft-versus-host disease after an allogeneic hematopoietic cell transplant.

With regard to this clone: The listed genes are named as in mouse. The sequence runs out 1 residue before the end of the CDR3; the remainder is reconstructed from the germline J gene. The V call is TRBV3, the J call TRBJ2-7; TRBD2 matches at 8 bases. CDR1 and CDR2 (germline): SNHLY, FYNGKV (reference sequence). CDR3 length: 13 residues. Trimming at V came to 4 bases and at J to 4 bases, leaving 3 bases not matched to a gene. The sequenced part of the CDR3 DNA is TGTGCCAGCAGCTCGGGACTGGCGTATGAACAGTAC. The encoded protein is CASSSGLAYEQY. The full CDR3 protein is CASSSGLAYEQYF. Using reference TRBV3 and TRBJ2-7 for the parts outside the CDR3, the full variable domain is GPKVLQIPSHQIIDMGQMVTLNCDPVSNHLYFYWYKQILGQQMEFLVNFYNGKVMEKSKLFKDQFSVERPDGSYFTLKIQPTALEDSAVYFCASSSGLAYEQYFGPGTRLTVL.

As to this clone: Mouse gene names apply. The read ends 1 residue before the CDR3 terminus; that terminus is restored from the germline J gene. This chain connects TRBV15 to TRBJ2-7, with D tentatively TRBD1 (6 bases). The germline CDR1 and CDR2 sequences are SGHND and FRSKSL. Trimming removed 5 bases from V and 6 bases from J, with 14 bases in between. The CDR3 loop spans 13 amino acids. Partial CDR3 DNA: TGTGCCAGCAGTCCTACAGGGTGGGGTGAACAGTAC. It codes for CASSPTGWGEQY. The full CDR3 sequence reads CASSPTGWGEQYF.

Concerning this clone itself: Gene names and germline refer to mouse. The read terminates 1 residue ahead of where the CDR3 ends, so the germline J gene completes it. The chain links TRBV26 to TRBJ2-1; TRBD2 matches at 11 bases. The CDR3 spans 17 residues. Germline V gene data show CDR1 as KGHPV and CDR2 as FQNQEV (reference sequence). Trimming cost V 6 bases and J 0 bases; bases outside gene matches: 7. CDR3 DNA (partial): TGTGCCAGCAGCCTCGGACTGGGGGGCTATAACTATGCTGAGCAGTTC. As protein: CASSLGLGGYNYAEQF. The entire CDR3 is CASSLGLGGYNYAEQFF. The variable domain in full, completed from reference TRBV26 and TRBJ2-1, reads NSKVIQTPRYLVKGQGQKAKMRCIPEKGHPVVFWYQQNKNNEFKFLINFQNQEVLQQIDMTEKRFSAECPSNSPCSLEIQSSEAGDSALYLCASSLGLGGYNYAEQFFGPGTRLTVL.

As concerns this clone: The germline and genes are mouse ones. Incomplete CDR3 DNA: TGTGCCAGCAGTCTGTCGAAGGGGGGCTGGGAACAGTAC. Its translation: CASSLSKGGWEQY. The entire CDR3 protein reads CASSLSKGGWEQYF. The V and J genes are TRBV26 and TRBJ2-7; a possible D gene is TRBD2 (7 bases). The CDR3 goes on 1 residue after the read ends, and that part is filled in from the germline J gene. Germline loops: CDR1 KGHPV, CDR2 FQNQEV (reference sequence). V lost 0 bases, J lost 7 bases, and 13 bases lay in between. The CDR3 runs to 14 residues.

Worth noting for this clone: Gene labels here are mouse ones. The missing CDR3 end, 1 residue past where the read stops, is filled in from the germline J gene. The chain joins TRBV26 to TRBJ1-3, with D maybe TRBD1 (5 bases). Between the trimmed V and J ends, which lost 8 bases and 3 bases, there was a span of 17 bases. Looked up from germline, CDR1 is KGHPV and CDR2 is FQNQEV (reference sequence). This CDR3 has 15 amino acids. Incomplete CDR3 DNA: TGTGCCAGCGGGGGGGGGAGTGGAGGTGGAAATACGCTCTAT. The encoded protein is CASGGGSGGGNTLY. The full CDR3 is CASGGGSGGGNTLYF.

By share, this clone counts as medium-sized. Each gene name is a mouse one. Read coverage stops 1 residue before the CDR3 terminus; the germline J gene supplies the remainder. The chain has TRBV26 and TRBJ1-2; D is undetermined. Between the trimmed V and J ends, which lost 4 bases and 0 bases, there was a span of 6 bases. The CDR3 spans 13 residues. The V gene's germline CDR1 is KGHPV and CDR2 FQNQEV (reference sequence). The sequenced part of the CDR3 DNA is TGTGCCAGCAGTCCTTGGCCAAACTCCGACTACACC. It encodes CASSPWPNSDYT. The full CDR3 is CASSPWPNSDYTF.

In the case of this clone: Gene labels here are mouse ones. The CDR3 is cut off 1 residue early in the read; its end comes from the germline J gene. The chain links TRBV26 to TRBJ1-1; 8 bases line up with TRBD1. Germline trimming cut 5 bases from V and 0 bases from J; bases unmatched to any gene: 2. The CDR3 is 14 amino acids. Germline CDR1 reads KGHPV; CDR2 reads FQNQEV (reference sequence). CDR3 DNA, as far as it was read: TGTGCCAGCAGTTGGACAGGGTCAAACACAGAAGTCTTC. Its protein product is CASSWTGSNTEVF. The complete CDR3 sequence is CASSWTGSNTEVFF.

As concerns this clone: Germline and genes: mouse. The DNA ends 1 residue before the CDR3 does, and the rest of the CDR3 is filled in from the germline J gene. This sequence joins TRBV16 and TRBJ2-7; D uncertain. CDR1 and CDR2 (germline): SGHSA, FRNQAP. The V end lost 0 bases, the J end lost 7 bases, and 7 bases lay between the germline ends. This CDR3 comprises 12 residues. The sequenced part of the CDR3 DNA is TGTGCAAGCAGCTTAGATCTCAGCGAACAGTAC. It translates to CASSLDLSEQY. The entire CDR3 is CASSLDLSEQYF.

This clone has just a few counts. The genes and germline here are from mouse. Sequencing ends 1 residue short of the CDR3 end; the germline J gene provides the rest. The rearrangement links TRBV2 to TRBJ2-7, with D tentatively TRBD2 (7 bases). From germline, CDR1 is LGHNA and CDR2 YSYQKL. The V end lost 3 bases, the J end lost 7 bases, and 13 bases lay between the germline ends. The CDR3 loop spans 13 amino acids. The CDR3 region is CASSHPGGGEQYF. Partial CDR3 DNA: TGTGCCAGCAGCCACCCGGGGGGCGGAGAACAGTAC.

In its sample, this clone was seen a few times. Gene names refer to mouse genes. The CDR3 end lies 1 residue beyond the end of the read and is filled in from the germline J gene. V gene TRBV13-2 combines with J gene TRBJ2-2, with TRBD1 matching 10 bases. This CDR3 contains 16 residues. Unmatched junction bases numbered 2, after V lost 0 bases and J lost 3 bases. The V gene's germline CDR1 is NNHNN and CDR2 SYGAGS (reference sequence). The CDR3 sequence: CASGDAGQGDTGQLYF. Partial CDR3 DNA: TGTGCCAGCGGTGATGCAGGACAGGGGGACACCGGGCAGCTCTAC.

Turning to this clone: Gene labels here are mouse ones. The CDR3 end is not reached by the read, which stops 1 residue before it; the germline J gene fills it in. This rearrangement joins TRBV26 to TRBJ2-2, with TRBD2 matching over 8 bases. The CDR3 is made up of 14 amino acids. V dropped 2 bases and J dropped 4; count of bases not matched to a gene: 0. The V gene's germline CDR1 is KGHPV and CDR2 FQNQEV (reference sequence). CDR3 amino acids: CASSLLGGTGQLYF. CDR3 DNA (partial): TGTGCCAGCAGTCTGCTGGGGGGCACCGGGCAGCTCTAC.

Worth noting for this clone: The gene names here belong to mouse. The CDR3 extends 1 residue past the end of the read, so its final part is completed from the germline J gene. V gene TRBV26 combines with J gene TRBJ1-6, with D uncertain. TRBJ1-6 falls under the ORF class, with uncertain function. V lost 0 bases and J 8 bases, leaving 5 bases between the germline ends. Germline CDR1 and CDR2: KGHPV and FQNQEV (reference sequence). This CDR3 has 13 residues. Here the CDR3 reads CASSLSRDSPLYF. The CDR3 DNA, read in part, is TGTGCCAGCAGTCTGTCACGGGATTCGCCCCTCTAC.

In the case of this clone: The gene names given are mouse names. The read ends 1 residue shy of where the CDR3 ends; the end is completed using the germline J gene. This chain connects TRBV26 to TRBJ2-5; 8 bases line up with TRBD1. The germline gives CDR1 KGHPV, CDR2 FQNQEV (reference sequence). V dropped 5 bases and J dropped 3; count of bases not matched to a gene: 1. This CDR3 has 13 residues. The sequenced part of the CDR3 DNA is TGTGCCAGCAGTACAGGGGGGCAAGACACCCAGTAC. Protein product: CASSTGGQDTQY. The full CDR3 reads CASSTGGQDTQYF.

Of note for this clone: Gene names are the mouse ones. The sequence runs out 1 residue before the end of the CDR3; the remainder is reconstructed from the germline J gene. The J gene is TRBJ2-5, the V gene TRBV26; no reliable D call. This CDR3 has 14 residues. Deletions cut 4 bases from V and 0 bases from J, with 8 bases between. The V gene's germline CDR1 is KGHPV and CDR2 FQNQEV (reference sequence). The CDR3 region is CASSRAINQDTQYF. CDR3 DNA, as far as it was read: TGTGCCAGCAGTCGCGCAATTAACCAAGACACCCAGTAC. Based on the CDR3 plus reference TRBV26 and TRBJ2-5, the full variable domain is NSKVIQTPRYLVKGQGQKAKMRCIPEKGHPVVFWYQQNKNNEFKFLINFQNQEVLQQIDMTEKRFSAECPSNSPCSLEIQSSEAGDSALYLCASSRAINQDTQYFGPGTRLLVL.

Turning to this clone: Gene names denote mouse genes. The CDR3 end is not reached by the read, which stops 1 residue before it; the germline J gene fills it in. The rearrangement uses TRBV26 and TRBJ1-4, with D tentatively TRBD1 (5 bases). The CDR3 spans 15 residues. CDR1 is KGHPV and CDR2 is FQNQEV in the germline V gene (reference sequence). Trimming shortened V by 2 bases and J by 4 bases, and 11 bases separated the two germline ends. This CDR3 reads CASSLRQGGNERLFF. The sequenced CDR3 bases are TGTGCCAGCAGTCTGCGGCAGGGAGGCAACGAAAGATTATTT.

Comments on this clone: These gene names are mouse names. With the read ending 1 residue before the CDR3 end, the germline J gene is used to fill in that end. The chain uses TRBV26 and TRBJ2-1; TRBD1 aligns across 8 bases. The V and J ends lost 2 bases and 6 bases, in that order; junction bases with no gene match: 0. Germline CDR1 and CDR2: KGHPV and FQNQEV (reference sequence). The CDR3 consists of 13 residues. The sequenced part of the CDR3 DNA is TGTGCCAGCAGTCTGCAGGGGGCTGCTGAGCAGTTC. Amino acids: CASSLQGAAEQF. The whole CDR3 protein reads CASSLQGAAEQFF.

This clone is medium-sized (0.01 to 0.1%) by share. The gene symbols are mouse symbols. The read comes to an end 1 residue before the CDR3 does, leaving the germline J gene to fill in the end. The V gene is TRBV26, the J gene TRBJ2-3, with D possibly called TRBD1 or TRBD2 (5 bases each). This CDR3 contains 13 residues. V lost 4 bases, J lost 0 bases, and 5 bases lay in between. Germline CDR1 and CDR2: KGHPV and FQNQEV (reference sequence). The sequenced CDR3 bases are TGTGCCAGCAGTCGGGGGAGTGCAGAAACGCTGTAT. Encoded protein: CASSRGSAETLY. The entire CDR3 protein is CASSRGSAETLYF.

Worth noting for this clone: Germline and genes here are mouse. The CDR3 end is not reached by the read, which stops 1 residue before it; the germline J gene fills it in. The chain is built from TRBV26 and TRBJ2-3; weak D call: TRBD1 (5 bases). This CDR3 is built from 14 residues. Germline V gene data show CDR1 as KGHPV and CDR2 as FQNQEV (reference sequence). Trimming pared 4 bases from V and 0 bases from J, leaving 8 bases between. The CDR3 spells CASSRQTSAETLYF. CDR3 DNA (partial): TGTGCCAGCAGTCGACAGACTAGTGCAGAAACGCTGTAT.

Concerning this clone: Germline and genes: mouse. The observed sequence ends 1 residue before the CDR3 terminus, with the missing tail filled in from the germline J gene. The chain uses TRBV26 and TRBJ2-1; TRBD2 matches 11 bases. After removal of 6 bases from V and 3 bases from J, the junction contained 4 bases not matched to a gene. CDR1 is KGHPV, CDR2 FQNQEV, per germline (reference sequence). CDR3 length equals 15 residues. CDR3 residues: CASSHDWGGYAEQFF. The sequenced CDR3 bases are TGTGCCAGCAGCCATGACTGGGGGGGCTATGCTGAGCAGTTC.

This clone was counted a few times. Genes and germline come from the mouse. The read is 1 residue too short to cover the CDR3 end, so that end is filled in from the germline J gene. The chain combines TRBV26 with TRBJ1-4; D is uncertain. V lost 7 bases, J lost 1 base, and 4 bases lay in between. CDR1 is KGHPV, CDR2 FQNQEV, per germline (reference sequence). There are 12 residues in the CDR3. The CDR3 spells CASTDSNERLFF. The DNA read from the CDR3 is TGTGCCAGCACAGATTCCAACGAAAGATTATTT.

Relative to its sample, this clone is medium-sized. Mouse gene names and germline throughout. CDR3 residues: CSSSPVSGNTLYF. The CDR3 bases that were read are TGCTCCAGCAGTCCTGTTTCTGGAAATACGCTCTAT. This sequence joins TRBV23 and TRBJ1-3. The read ends 1 residue early relative to the CDR3; the germline J gene fills the gap. The germline CDR1 and CDR2 sequences are KGHTA and FQNQQP. This CDR3 spans 13 amino acids.

This clone was seen only a few times. Here the gene names and germline are mouse. The observed sequence ends 1 residue before the CDR3 terminus, with the missing tail filled in from the germline J gene. This chain uses TRBV3 with TRBJ2-5; tentative D call: TRBD2 (5 bases). This CDR3 contains 13 residues. Between the trimmed V and J ends, which lost 5 bases and 6 bases, there was a span of 12 bases. CDR1 and CDR2 (germline): SNHLY, FYNGKV (reference sequence). The CDR3 protein is CASSPLTEDTQYF. The DNA read from the CDR3 is TGTGCCAGCAGCCCCTTGACTGAGGACACCCAGTAC.

In the case of this clone: Germline and genes: mouse. The read ends 1 residue early relative to the CDR3; the germline J gene fills the gap. The chain employs TRBV19 and TRBJ2-5, with TRBD2 identical over 9 bases. Trimming removed 0 bases from V and 2 bases from J; junction bases left unmatched: 4. Germline CDR1 reads FNHDT; CDR2 reads SITEND (reference sequence). This CDR3 is built from 16 residues. CDR3 residues: CASSIGTGVGQDTQYF. The sequenced part of the CDR3 DNA is TGTGCCAGCAGTATAGGGACTGGGGTCGGCCAAGACACCCAGTAC.

As for this clone: Mouse gene names and germline throughout. The read stops 1 residue short of the end of the CDR3; the missing end is completed from the germline J gene. The chain employs TRBV26 and TRBJ2-4; possibly TRBD1 for D (6 bases). CDR1 and CDR2 (germline): KGHPV, FQNQEV (reference sequence). The V and J ends lost 6 bases and 3 bases respectively, with 13 bases between them. The CDR3 consists of 14 residues. The CDR3 sequence: CASSPGTIQNTLYF. CDR3 DNA (partial): TGTGCCAGCAGCCCCGGGACAATACAAAACACCTTGTAC. The full variable domain, in which reference TRBV26 and TRBJ2-4 provide the parts outside the CDR3, is NSKVIQTPRYLVKGQGQKAKMRCIPEKGHPVVFWYQQNKNNEFKFLINFQNQEVLQQIDMTEKRFSAECPSNSPCSLEIQSSEAGDSALYLCASSPGTIQNTLYFGAGTRLSVL.